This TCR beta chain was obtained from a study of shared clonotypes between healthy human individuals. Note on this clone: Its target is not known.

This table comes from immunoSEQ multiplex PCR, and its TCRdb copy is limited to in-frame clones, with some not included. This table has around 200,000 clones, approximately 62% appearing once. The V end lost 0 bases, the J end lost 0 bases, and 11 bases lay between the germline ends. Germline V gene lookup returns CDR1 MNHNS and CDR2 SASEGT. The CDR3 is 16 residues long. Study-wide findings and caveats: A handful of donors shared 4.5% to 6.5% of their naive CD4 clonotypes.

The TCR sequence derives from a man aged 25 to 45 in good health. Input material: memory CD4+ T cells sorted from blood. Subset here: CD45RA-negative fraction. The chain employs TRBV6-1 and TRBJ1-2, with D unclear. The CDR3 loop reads CASSEALATANYGYTF. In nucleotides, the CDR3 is TGTGCCAGCAGTGAAGCCCTCGCGACGGCTAACTATGGCTACACCTTC.